The clone carrying this TCR beta chain was recorded once. Other DNA sequences of this sample code for an identical CDR3. Repertoires were generated with immunoSEQ multiplex PCR, while TCRdb's copy carries only in-frame clones and drops some. The sample holds tens of thousands of clones, roughly 93% seen once. The entry originates in a study of T cell changes during pregnancy in multiple sclerosis. V gave up 1 base and J gave up 1 base; unmatched junction bases: 0. CDR3 length equals 15 residues. Per the germline V gene, CDR1 is SGHTA and CDR2 is FQGNSA. This specimen was CD8+ T cells from peripheral blood mononuclear cells, taken in the second trimester of pregnancy. The source is a female donor with multiple sclerosis, enrolled in a pregnancy study. This chain uses TRBV7-2 with TRBJ2-7, with TRBD2 matching over 11 bases. CDR3 amino acids: CASSLGLAGSYEQYF. CDR3 nucleotide sequence: TGTGCCAGCAGCTTAGGACTAGCGGGGTCCTACGAGCAGTACTTC.